Presented here are 27 T cell receptor beta chains from one specimen sequenced in a study of T cell responses to AZD1222 COVID-19 vaccine. The protocol was immunoSEQ multiplex PCR, while the TCRdb copy is restricted to in-frame clones and leaves out a portion. The repertoire consists of 90,000 to 150,000 clones, with about 86% occurring once and the leading ten covering roughly 15%. The specimen comprised peripheral blood, sampled 28 days after the second AZD1222 dose. The receptors shown here come from an adult who received the AZD1222 COVID-19 vaccine.

V gene TRBV6-2 or TRBV6-3 combines with J gene TRBJ1-2; D possibly corresponds to TRBD1 (5 bases). The CDR3 has 14 residues. Trimming pared 5 bases from V and 8 bases from J, leaving 18 bases between. Per the germline V gene, CDR1 is MNHEY and CDR2 is SVGEGT. Written as DNA, the CDR3 is TGTGCCAGCAGTACCTTGGGGGGAGTTGGAGGCTACACCTTC. Amino acids: CASSTLGGVGGYTF.

V usage is TRBV5-1 and J usage is TRBJ2-3; 7 positions agree with TRBD1. This CDR3 spans 16 amino acids. The germline gives CDR1 SGHRS, CDR2 YFSETQ. J was trimmed by 4 bases and V by 1 base; bases with no gene match: 9. DNA for the CDR3: TGCGCCAGCAGCTTGAAGGGCGACAGGGTGGCAGATACGCAGTATTTT. Its protein product is CASSLKGDRVADTQYF.

The chain employs TRBV6-5 and TRBJ2-7; D is unresolved. The CDR3 is 11 amino acids. Trimming stripped 2 bases from V and 7 bases from J, with 6 bases between. CDR1 is MNHEY and CDR2 is SVGAGI in the germline V gene. CDR3 amino acids: CASSYGPEQYF. The DNA for the CDR3 is TGTGCCAGCAGTTACGGGCCTGAGCAGTACTTC.

V is TRBV3-1 (or the pseudogene TRBV3-2) and J is TRBJ1-2; 8 bases line up with TRBD1. Germline CDR1 LGHDT, CDR2 YNNKEL (reference sequence). V gave up 6 bases and J gave up 7 bases; unmatched junction bases: 10. This CDR3 region has 14 residues. In DNA, the CDR3 is TGTGCCAGCAGGGGGAGCGACAGGGGCGCTGGCTACACCTTC. This translates into CASRGSDRGAGYTF.

This clone occurred once. The chain recombines TRBV7-3 with TRBJ2-6; unclear D gene. The CDR3 has 16 amino acids. Between the trimmed V and J ends, which lost 5 bases and 0 bases, there was a span of 11 bases. Germline CDR1 is SGHTA and CDR2 is FQGTGA. CDR3 sequence: CASSPKLSSGANVLTF. CDR3 nucleotides: TGTGCCAGCAGCCCAAAACTAAGCTCTGGGGCCAACGTCCTGACTTTC.

This clone turned up a few times. The sample contains more than one DNA sequence encoding this CDR3. V and J are TRBV18 and TRBJ2-7; no firm D call. CDR3 size: 12 residues. Trimming removed 1 base at V and 2 bases at J, with 3 bases between. Germline values: CDR1 KGHSH, CDR2 LQKENI. CDR3 sequence (DNA): TGTGCCAGCTCACCACAGACCTACGAGCAGTACTTC. Translation: CASSPQTYEQYF.

The gene calls are TRBV18 and TRBJ2-7, with D hard to call. The CDR3 runs 15 residues. Deletions cut 5 bases from V and 3 bases from J, with 17 bases between. Germline V gene lookup returns CDR1 KGHSH and CDR2 LQKENI. CDR3 bases: TGTGCCAGCTCAGCAGACGAGTCGCTAAACTACGAGCAGTACTTC. This gives the protein CASSADESLNYEQYF.

The chain is built from TRBV27 and TRBJ2-3; D is undetermined. V was trimmed by 6 bases and J by 4 bases, leaving 17 bases between them. There are 15 residues in the CDR3. Germline V gene sequence: CDR1 MNHEY, CDR2 SMNVEV (reference sequence). DNA for the CDR3: TGTGCCAGCAGCTCTGGCACCCCTGGCGCAGATACGCAGTATTTT. Its protein product is CASSSGTPGADTQYF.

V is TRBV6-5 and J is TRBJ1-4; tentative D call: TRBD1 (5 bases). CDR3 size: 15 residues. Germline V gene lookup returns CDR1 MNHEY and CDR2 SVGAGI. Trimming removed 6 bases from V and 4 bases from J, with 15 bases in between. CDR3 residues: CASSDRQQLNEKLFF. The CDR3 DNA reads TGTGCCAGCAGCGATAGACAGCAACTTAATGAAAAACTGTTTTTT.

The rearrangement uses TRBV9 and TRBJ2-5; TRBD1 matches at 8 bases. The V segment lost 4 bases and the J segment 2 bases; nucleotides outside the gene matches: 1. Per germline, CDR1 SGDLS and CDR2 YYNGEE. The CDR3 sequence is 13 residues long. The CDR3 reads CASSWTGQETQYF. In nucleotides, the CDR3 is TGTGCCAGCAGCTGGACAGGGCAAGAGACCCAGTACTTC.

The chain joins TRBV4-3 to TRBJ1-3; the match to TRBD1 covers 8 bases. The CDR3 is made up of 17 amino acids. CDR1 is LGHNA and CDR2 is YSLEER in the germline V gene. Trimming took 1 base from V and 0 from J; bases not matched to a gene: 5. The CDR3 DNA is TGCGCCAGCAGCCAAGGGGGGACAGGTAGCTCTGGAAACACCATATATTTT. Its protein is CASSQGGTGSSGNTIYF.

The chain couples TRBV4-3 to TRBJ2-3, with 10 bases aligning to TRBD1. The CDR3 loop spans 14 amino acids. V was clipped by 5 bases and J by 5 bases; unmatched bases: 4. CDR1 is LGHNA, CDR2 YSLEER, per germline. CDR3 sequence (DNA): TGCGCCAGCAGCATAGGACAGGGGGTAGATACGCAGTATTTT. It is translated as CASSIGQGVDTQYF.

The chain has TRBV6-2 or TRBV6-3 and TRBJ1-2, with D possibly TRBD1 on 6 matching bases. The germline V and J ends were trimmed by 1 base and 3 bases, with 18 bases remaining between them. This CDR3 spans 17 amino acids. Germline V CDR1 and CDR2: MNHEY, SVGEGT. The CDR3 spells CASSYYRNAGEYYGYTF. The CDR3 region has the DNA TGTGCCAGCAGTTACTATAGAAACGCAGGGGAATACTATGGCTACACCTTC.

The chain recombines TRBV7-2 with TRBJ2-3, with D unresolved. This CDR3 has 14 amino acids. Per the germline V gene, CDR1 is SGHTA and CDR2 is FQGNSA. Deletions cut 2 bases from V and 0 bases from J, with 6 bases between. CDR3 in amino acids: CASSLRASTDTQYF. For the CDR3, the DNA is TGTGCCAGCAGCTTAAGGGCGAGCACAGATACGCAGTATTTT.

The V gene is TRBV18, the J gene TRBJ1-2, with 10 bases identical to TRBD1. This CDR3 is 16 amino acids long. The junction had 11 bases not matched to a gene; V was cut back by 4 bases and J by 6 bases. Per germline, CDR1 KGHSH and CDR2 LQKENI. The CDR3 loop reads CASSLGTTGQGNGYTF. As DNA, the CDR3 is TGTGCCAGCTCACTGGGTACCACGGGACAGGGGAATGGCTACACCTTC.

This chain links TRBV29-1 with TRBJ2-5; 8 bases agree with TRBD1. Unmatched junction bases numbered 9, after V lost 8 bases and J lost 7 bases. The germline V gene has CDR1 SQVTM and CDR2 ANQGSEA. The CDR3 is 12 residues long. CDR3 protein: CSLEQGAGTQYF. The CDR3 bases are TGCAGCTTAGAGCAGGGGGCTGGGACCCAGTACTTC.

The chain couples TRBV3-1 (or the pseudogene TRBV3-2) to TRBJ2-7; TRBD2 aligns across 10 bases. CDR3 size: 15 residues. V shed 1 base and J 2 bases; nucleotides not matched to a gene: 2. Germline CDR1 is LGHDT and CDR2 is YNNKEL (reference sequence). CDR3 protein: CASSQGTSGTYEQYF. The DNA of the CDR3 is TGTGCCAGCAGCCAAGGGACTAGCGGTACCTACGAGCAGTACTTC.

V is TRBV3-1 (or the pseudogene TRBV3-2) and J is TRBJ2-5; D possibly corresponds to TRBD2 (5 bases). The V and J ends lost 4 bases and 1 base respectively, with 13 bases between them. The CDR3 totals 15 residues. The germline CDR1 and CDR2 sequences are LGHDT and YNNKEL (reference sequence). CDR3 amino acids: CASSRWTGLQETQYF. The DNA of the CDR3 is TGTGCCAGCAGCCGTTGGACTGGGCTCCAAGAGACCCAGTACTTC.

The chain links TRBV5-6 to TRBJ2-3; 9 nucleotides align to TRBD1. The CDR3 has 15 residues. Germline lookup yields CDR1 SGHDT and CDR2 YYEEEE. Trimming at V came to 4 bases and at J to 5 bases, leaving 8 bases not matched to a gene. CDR3 coding DNA: TGTGCCAGCAGCGCCCGGACAGGGGTGATAGATACGCAGTATTTT. It translates to CASSARTGVIDTQYF.

This clone was found a few times. An end of the junction differs from the germline gene, which may be a read error. V and J are TRBV19 and TRBJ2-7, with a tentative D call TRBD1 (5 bases). Germline V gene data show CDR1 as LNHDA and CDR2 as SQIVND (reference sequence). This CDR3 is 13 amino acids long. The CDR3 reads CASRALGANEQYF. The CDR3 DNA reads TGTGCCAGTCGCGCTCTTGGGGCAAACGAACAGTACTTC.

The chain employs TRBV7-9 and TRBJ1-2, with a tentative D call TRBD1 (6 bases). CDR1 is SEHNR, CDR2 FQNEAQ, per germline (reference sequence). This CDR3 has 15 amino acids. The V and J ends lost 1 base and 8 bases respectively, with 17 bases between them. CDR3: CASSLERSGASGYTF. The DNA of the CDR3 is TGTGCCAGCAGCTTAGAACGGTCAGGGGCATCCGGCTACACCTTC.

V is TRBV6-5 and J is TRBJ2-7, with D perhaps matching TRBD1 or TRBD2 (5 bases each). The V gene lost 2 bases and the J gene lost 5 bases, with 7 bases spanning the gap. This CDR3 comprises 12 residues. CDR1 MNHEY and CDR2 SVGAGI come from the germline V gene. This chain's CDR3 is CASSYMGDEQYF. CDR3 in DNA: TGTGCCAGCAGTTACATGGGGGACGAGCAGTACTTC.

The chain links TRBV5-6 to TRBJ1-6, with TRBD1 matching over 9 bases. Germline-derived CDR1 and CDR2 are SGHDT and YYEEEE. CDR3 size: 14 residues. V lost 4 bases and J lost 10; bases outside the gene matches: 6. The CDR3 reads CASSVRDRESPLHF. The CDR3 DNA reads TGTGCCAGCAGCGTCCGGGACAGGGAGTCACCCCTCCACTTT.

This sequence joins TRBV28 and TRBJ2-5, with 10 bases fitting TRBD1. The germline V gene has CDR1 MDHEN and CDR2 SYDVKM. The J segment lost 4 bases and the V segment lost 5 bases, leaving 7 bases of the junction unmatched. The CDR3 is 15 residues long. This chain's CDR3 is CASSETGGLLETQYF. Here the CDR3 DNA reads TGTGCCAGCAGTGAGACAGGGGGCCTTTTAGAGACCCAGTACTTC.

J is TRBJ1-1 and V is TRBV18; 8 bases match TRBD1. The germline V gene has CDR1 KGHSH and CDR2 LQKENI. The CDR3 extends over 15 amino acids. V shed 2 bases, J shed 1 base, and the junction held 3 bases outside the gene matches. This CDR3 is CASSPGQGGNTEAFF. In DNA form, the CDR3 reads TGTGCCAGCTCACCAGGACAGGGTGGGAACACTGAAGCTTTCTTT.

The chain carries TRBV7-6 and TRBJ2-5; perhaps TRBD1 as D (6 bases). Trimming pared 3 bases from V and 1 base from J, leaving 21 bases between. The CDR3 has 18 residues. Per the germline V gene, CDR1 is SGHVS and CDR2 is FNYEAQ. This chain's CDR3 is CASSLGVQGSLVQETQYF. CDR3 coding DNA: TGTGCCAGCAGCTTGGGGGTACAGGGATCGCTCGTCCAAGAGACCCAGTACTTC. Full variable domain (outside the CDR3, taken from reference TRBV7-6 and TRBJ2-5): GAGVSQSPRYKVTKRGQDVALRCDPISGHVSLYWYRQALGQGPEFLTYFNYEAQQDKSGLPNDRFSAERPEGSISTLTIQRTEQRDSAMYRCASSLGVQGSLVQETQYFGPGTRLLVL.

The chain has TRBV7-9 and TRBJ2-1; D perhaps matches TRBD2 (5 bases). This CDR3 comprises 12 residues. The germline V gene encodes CDR1 SEHNR and CDR2 FQNEAQ (reference sequence). Trimming cost V 0 bases and J 10 bases, with 7 bases left between them. The CDR3 region is CASSLAGGEQFF. As DNA, the CDR3 is TGTGCCAGCAGCTTAGCGGGCGGGGAGCAGTTCTTC.